The 4 T cell receptor beta chains presented below share a single source sample, sequenced in a study of T cell responses to AZD1222 COVID-19 vaccine. Using immunoSEQ multiplex PCR, the repertoire was profiled, and TCRdb retains in-frame clones only, with some absent. The profile covers some 180,000 clones, with roughly 92% appearing a single time and over 1.5% taken by the ten largest. This specimen was peripheral blood, taken on day 0 of AZD1222 vaccination. These receptors were obtained from an adult in good health.

This sequence joins TRBV12-3 or TRBV12-4 and TRBJ1-2, with D perhaps TRBD1 (5 bases). V dropped 1 base and J dropped 7 bases, with 10 bases sitting between them. This CDR3 comprises 13 residues. The CDR3 bases are TGTGCCAGCAGTTTAGGGGGACTTATTGGCTACACCTTC. Translation: CASSLGGLIGYTF.

The chain employs TRBV11-2 and TRBJ2-7; 7 positions match TRBD1. This CDR3 spans 13 amino acids. CDR1 is SGHAT, CDR2 FQNNGV, per germline. V was pared by 4 bases and J by 2 bases, with 2 bases of the junction left unmatched. CDR3 sequence: CASSYTGAYEQYF. CDR3 coding DNA: TGTGCCAGCAGCTACACAGGGGCCTACGAGCAGTACTTC.

The J gene is TRBJ1-2, the V gene TRBV3-1 (or the pseudogene TRBV3-2); weak D call: TRBD1 (5 bases). Trimming removed 3 bases from V and 8 bases from J, with 13 bases in between. The CDR3 totals 13 residues. CDR1 is LGHDT, CDR2 YNNKEL, per germline (reference sequence). The DNA of the CDR3 is TGTGCCAGCAGCCATCGGGGGTTCGGGGGCTACACCTTC. It is translated as CASSHRGFGGYTF.

This chain joins TRBV3-1 (or the pseudogene TRBV3-2) and TRBJ2-1; D gene ambiguous. Trimming stripped 3 bases from V and 0 bases from J, with 12 bases between. The V gene's germline CDR1 is LGHDT and CDR2 YNNKEL (reference sequence). The CDR3 sequence is 16 residues long. The CDR3 protein is CASSHRATSSYNEQFF. The CDR3 region has the DNA TGTGCCAGCAGCCATAGGGCTACGAGCTCCTACAATGAGCAGTTCTTC.